One T cell receptor beta chain is described in this entry. An end of the junction differs from the germline gene, which may be a read error. A primer in the constant region served to generate TCR beta cDNA from roughly 550 ng of total RNA. Modified slightly, ARM-PCR produced TCR beta libraries over three nested multiplex PCR rounds. A C-beta reverse primer was combined with TRBV1-TRBV30 forward primers in the first two PCR rounds, and each round had approximately 10 cycles. TCRdb used MiXCR to reprocess the multiplex PCR reads, holding one entry per CDR3 protein. This sample has 40,000 to 45,000 distinct CDR3 sequences, with 65% to 85% found just once. The CDR3 length is 15 residues. Germline V gene data show CDR1 as DFQATT and CDR2 as SNEGSKA (reference sequence). Co-extraction of both nucleic acids (RNA and DNA) used roughly 19-33 mg of unsorted bulk tissue. The data stem from a study of tumor-infiltrating lymphocytes in primary liver carcinoma.

Material: liver tumor tissue from sampling region 2. As to subset: tumor region T2, inferior pole. V is TRBV20-1 and J is TRBJ2-1; TRBD2 matches at 10 bases. This sequence was found in a man aged 40-49 years with primary liver carcinoma and hepatitis B virus infection. CDR3 amino acids: CSVPLAGPSYNEQFF. The CDR3, as DNA: TGTAGTGTGCCACTAGCGGGACCTTCCTACAATGAGCAGTTCTTC.